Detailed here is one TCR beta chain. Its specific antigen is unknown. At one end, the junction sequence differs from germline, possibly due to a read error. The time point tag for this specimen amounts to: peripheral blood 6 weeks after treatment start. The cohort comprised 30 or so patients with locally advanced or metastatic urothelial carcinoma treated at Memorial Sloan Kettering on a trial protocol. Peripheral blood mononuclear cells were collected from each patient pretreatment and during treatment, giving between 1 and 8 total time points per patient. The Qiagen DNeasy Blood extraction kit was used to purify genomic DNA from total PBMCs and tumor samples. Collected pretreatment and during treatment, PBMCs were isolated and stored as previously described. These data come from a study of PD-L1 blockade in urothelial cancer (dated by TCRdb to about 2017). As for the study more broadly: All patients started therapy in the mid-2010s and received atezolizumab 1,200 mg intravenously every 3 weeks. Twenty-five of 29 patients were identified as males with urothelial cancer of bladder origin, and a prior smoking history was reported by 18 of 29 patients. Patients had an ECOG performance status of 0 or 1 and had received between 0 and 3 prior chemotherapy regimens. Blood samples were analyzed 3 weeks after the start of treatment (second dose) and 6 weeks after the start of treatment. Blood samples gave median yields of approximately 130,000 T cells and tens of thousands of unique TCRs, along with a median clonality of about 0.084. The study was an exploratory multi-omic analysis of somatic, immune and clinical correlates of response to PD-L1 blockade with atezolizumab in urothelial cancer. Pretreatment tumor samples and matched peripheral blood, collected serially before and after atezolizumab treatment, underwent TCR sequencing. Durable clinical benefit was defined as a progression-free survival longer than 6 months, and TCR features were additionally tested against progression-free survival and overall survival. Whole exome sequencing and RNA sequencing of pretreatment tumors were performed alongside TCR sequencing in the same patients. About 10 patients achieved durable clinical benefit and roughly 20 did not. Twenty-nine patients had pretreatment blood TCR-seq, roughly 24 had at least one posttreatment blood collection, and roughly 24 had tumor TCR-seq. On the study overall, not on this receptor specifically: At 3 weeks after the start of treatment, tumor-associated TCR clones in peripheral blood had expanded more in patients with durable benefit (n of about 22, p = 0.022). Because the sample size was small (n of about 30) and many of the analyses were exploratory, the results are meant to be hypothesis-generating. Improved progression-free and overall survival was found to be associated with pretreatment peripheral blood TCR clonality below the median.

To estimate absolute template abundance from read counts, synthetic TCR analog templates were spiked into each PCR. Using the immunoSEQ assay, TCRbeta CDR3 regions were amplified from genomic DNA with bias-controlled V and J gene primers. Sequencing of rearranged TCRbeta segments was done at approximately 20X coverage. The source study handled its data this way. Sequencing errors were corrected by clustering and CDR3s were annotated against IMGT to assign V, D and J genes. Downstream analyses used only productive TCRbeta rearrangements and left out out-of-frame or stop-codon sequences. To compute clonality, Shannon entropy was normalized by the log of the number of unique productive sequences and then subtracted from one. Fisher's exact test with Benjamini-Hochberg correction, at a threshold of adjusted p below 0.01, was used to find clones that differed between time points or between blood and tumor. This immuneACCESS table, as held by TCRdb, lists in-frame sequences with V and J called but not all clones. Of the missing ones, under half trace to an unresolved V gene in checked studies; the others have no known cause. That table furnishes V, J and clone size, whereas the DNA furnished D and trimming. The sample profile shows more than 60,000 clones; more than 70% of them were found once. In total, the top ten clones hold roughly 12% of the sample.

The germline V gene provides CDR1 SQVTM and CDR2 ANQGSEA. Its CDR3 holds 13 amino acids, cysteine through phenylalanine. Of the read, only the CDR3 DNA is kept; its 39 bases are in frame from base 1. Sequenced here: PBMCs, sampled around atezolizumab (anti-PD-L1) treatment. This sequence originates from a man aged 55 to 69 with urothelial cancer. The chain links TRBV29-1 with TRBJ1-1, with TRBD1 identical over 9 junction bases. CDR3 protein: CSVRSWGTGLFLF. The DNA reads TGCAGCGTTCGATCGTGGGGGACAGGGCTCTTCTTATTT. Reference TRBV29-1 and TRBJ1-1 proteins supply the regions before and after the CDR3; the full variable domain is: SAVISQKPSRDICQRGTSLTIQCQVDSQVTMMFWYRQQPGQSLTLIATANQGSEATYESGFVIDKFPISRPNLTFSTLTVSNMSPEDSSIYLCSVRSWGTGLFLFGQGTRLTVV.